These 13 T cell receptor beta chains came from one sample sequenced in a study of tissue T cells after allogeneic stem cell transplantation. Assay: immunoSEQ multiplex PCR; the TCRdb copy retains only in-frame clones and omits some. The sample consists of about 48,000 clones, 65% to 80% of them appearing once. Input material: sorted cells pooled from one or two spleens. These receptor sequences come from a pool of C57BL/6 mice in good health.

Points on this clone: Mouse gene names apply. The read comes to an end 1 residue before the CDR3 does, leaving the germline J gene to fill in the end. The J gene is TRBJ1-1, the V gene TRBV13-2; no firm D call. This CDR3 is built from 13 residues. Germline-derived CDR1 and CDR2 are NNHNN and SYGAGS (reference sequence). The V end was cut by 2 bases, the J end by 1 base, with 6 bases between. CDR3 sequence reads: CASGERQNTEVFF. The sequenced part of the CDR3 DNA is TGTGCCAGCGGTGAGAGACAAAACACAGAAGTCTTC.

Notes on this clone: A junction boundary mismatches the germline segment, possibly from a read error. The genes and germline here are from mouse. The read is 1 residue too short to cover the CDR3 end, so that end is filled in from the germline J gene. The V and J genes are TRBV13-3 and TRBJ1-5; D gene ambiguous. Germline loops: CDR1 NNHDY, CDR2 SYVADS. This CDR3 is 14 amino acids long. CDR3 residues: CASGDTGDNQAPLF. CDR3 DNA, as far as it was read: TGTGCCAGCGGTGATACCGGGGACAACCAGGCTCCGCTT.

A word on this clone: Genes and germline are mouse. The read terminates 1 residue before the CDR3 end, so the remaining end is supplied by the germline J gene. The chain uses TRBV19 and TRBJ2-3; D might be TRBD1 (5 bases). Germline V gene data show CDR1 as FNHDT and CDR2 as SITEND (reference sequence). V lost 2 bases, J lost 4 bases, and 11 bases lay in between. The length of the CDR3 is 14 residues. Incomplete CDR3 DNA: TGTGCCAGCAGTATTACACAGGCTCCAGAAACGCTGTAT. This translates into CASSITQAPETLY. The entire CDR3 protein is CASSITQAPETLYF.

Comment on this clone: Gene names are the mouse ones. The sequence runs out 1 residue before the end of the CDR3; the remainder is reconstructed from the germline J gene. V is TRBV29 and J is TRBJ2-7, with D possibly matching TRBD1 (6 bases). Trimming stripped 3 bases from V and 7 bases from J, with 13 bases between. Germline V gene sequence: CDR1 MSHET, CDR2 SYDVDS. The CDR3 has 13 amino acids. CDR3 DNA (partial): TGTGCTAGCAGTTTCTCCAGGGGAGGCGAACAGTAC. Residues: CASSFSRGGEQY. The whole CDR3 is CASSFSRGGEQYF.

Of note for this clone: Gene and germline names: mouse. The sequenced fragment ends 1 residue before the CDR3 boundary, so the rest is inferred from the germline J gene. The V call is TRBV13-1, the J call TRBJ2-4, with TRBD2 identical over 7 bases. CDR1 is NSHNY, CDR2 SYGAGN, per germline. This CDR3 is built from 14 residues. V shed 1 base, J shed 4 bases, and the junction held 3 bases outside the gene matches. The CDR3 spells CASSDRLGENTLYF. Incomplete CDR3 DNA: TGTGCCAGCAGTGATCGGCTGGGGGAAAACACCTTGTAC.

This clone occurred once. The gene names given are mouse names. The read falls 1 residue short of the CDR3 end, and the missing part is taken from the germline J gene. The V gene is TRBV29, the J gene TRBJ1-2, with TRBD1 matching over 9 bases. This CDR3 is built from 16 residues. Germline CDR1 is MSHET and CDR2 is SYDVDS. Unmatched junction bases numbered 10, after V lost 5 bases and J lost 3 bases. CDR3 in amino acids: CASSPPGTGKDSDYTF. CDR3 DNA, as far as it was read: TGTGCTAGCAGTCCCCCCGGGACAGGGAAGGACTCCGACTACACC. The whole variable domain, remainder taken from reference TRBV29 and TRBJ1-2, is DMKVTQMPRYLIKRMGENVLLECGQDMSHETMYWYRQDPGLGLQLIYISYDVDSNSEGDIPKGYRVSRKKREHFSLILDSAKTNQTSVYFCASSPPGTGKDSDYTFGSGTRLLVI.

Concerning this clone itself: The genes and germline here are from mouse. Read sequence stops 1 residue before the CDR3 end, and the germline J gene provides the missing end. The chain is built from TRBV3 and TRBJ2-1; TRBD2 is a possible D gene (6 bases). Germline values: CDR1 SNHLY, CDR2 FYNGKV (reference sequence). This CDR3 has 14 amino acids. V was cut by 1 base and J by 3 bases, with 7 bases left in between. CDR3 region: CASSLGWGYAEQFF. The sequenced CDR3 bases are TGTGCCAGCAGCTTAGGCTGGGGCTATGCTGAGCAGTTC.

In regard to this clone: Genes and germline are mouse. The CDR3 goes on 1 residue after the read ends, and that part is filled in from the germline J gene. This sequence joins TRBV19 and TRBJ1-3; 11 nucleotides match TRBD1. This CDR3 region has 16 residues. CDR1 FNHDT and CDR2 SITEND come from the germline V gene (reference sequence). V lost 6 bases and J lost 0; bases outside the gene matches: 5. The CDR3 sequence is CASTRDRGISGNTLYF. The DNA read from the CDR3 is TGTGCCAGCACCCGGGACAGGGGGATTTCTGGAAATACGCTCTAT.

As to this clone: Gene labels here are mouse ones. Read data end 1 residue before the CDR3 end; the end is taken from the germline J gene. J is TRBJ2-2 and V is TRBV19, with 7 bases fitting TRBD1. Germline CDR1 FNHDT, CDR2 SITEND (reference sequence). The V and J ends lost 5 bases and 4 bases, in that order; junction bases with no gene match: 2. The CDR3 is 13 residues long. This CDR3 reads CASRDRATGQLYF. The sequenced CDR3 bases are TGTGCCAGCAGAGACAGGGCCACCGGGCAGCTCTAC.

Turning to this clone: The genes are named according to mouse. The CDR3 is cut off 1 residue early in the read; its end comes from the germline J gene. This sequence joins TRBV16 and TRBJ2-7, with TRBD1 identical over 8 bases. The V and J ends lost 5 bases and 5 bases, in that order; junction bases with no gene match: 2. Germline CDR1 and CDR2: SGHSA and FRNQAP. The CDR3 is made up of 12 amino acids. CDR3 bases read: TGTGCAAGCAGCCCAGGGGGCGATGAACAGTAC. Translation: CASSPGGDEQY. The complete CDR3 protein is CASSPGGDEQYF.

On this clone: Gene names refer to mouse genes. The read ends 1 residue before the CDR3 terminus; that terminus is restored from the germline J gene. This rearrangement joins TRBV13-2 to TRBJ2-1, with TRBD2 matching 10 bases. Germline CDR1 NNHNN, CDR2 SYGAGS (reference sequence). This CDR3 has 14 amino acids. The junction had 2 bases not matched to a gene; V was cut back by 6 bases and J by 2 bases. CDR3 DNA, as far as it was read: TGTGCCAGCGACGACTGGGGGGACTATGCTGAGCAGTTC. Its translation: CASDDWGDYAEQF. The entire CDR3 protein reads CASDDWGDYAEQFF.

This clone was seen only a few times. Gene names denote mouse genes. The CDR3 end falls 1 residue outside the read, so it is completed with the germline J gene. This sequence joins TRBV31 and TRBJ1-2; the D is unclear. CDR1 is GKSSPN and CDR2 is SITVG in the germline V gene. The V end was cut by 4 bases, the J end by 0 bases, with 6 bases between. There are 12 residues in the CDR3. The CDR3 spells CAWILPNSDYTF. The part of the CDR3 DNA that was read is TGTGCCTGGATTCTGCCAAACTCCGACTACACC.

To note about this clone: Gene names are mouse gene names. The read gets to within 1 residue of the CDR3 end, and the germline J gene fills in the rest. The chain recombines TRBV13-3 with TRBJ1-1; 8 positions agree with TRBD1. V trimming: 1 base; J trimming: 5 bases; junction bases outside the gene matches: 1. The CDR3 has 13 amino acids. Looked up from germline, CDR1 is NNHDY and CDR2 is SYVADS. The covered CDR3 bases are TGTGCCAGCAGTGATAGGACAGGGACAGAAGTCTTC. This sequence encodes CASSDRTGTEVF. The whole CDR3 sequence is CASSDRTGTEVFF.